This T cell receptor beta chain was sequenced for a study of T cell responses to AZD1222 COVID-19 vaccine. Deletions cut 6 bases from V and 13 bases from J, with 13 bases between. Per the germline V gene, CDR1 is MNHEY and CDR2 is SVGAGI. The length of the CDR3 is 12 residues. Assay used: immunoSEQ multiplex PCR; TCRdb lists only in-frame clones, some missing. Of over 100,000 clones in the sample, 75% to 85% were seen once. The source is an adult who received the MenACWY meningococcal vaccine as a control. The chain joins TRBV6-5 to TRBJ1-6; D is undetermined. Source: peripheral blood, taken 28 days after the second dose of the MenACWY control vaccine. CDR3 sequence: CASRLAREPLHF. As DNA, the CDR3 is TGTGCCAGCAGGCTTGCGCGGGAGCCCCTCCACTTT.